This TCR beta chain came from a study of response to subunit inactivated influenza vaccine. The study's findings and limits: Authors suggested each seasonal influenza vaccination recruits few new T cells.

TCRdb re-called the RT-PCR reads with MiXCR, one entry per CDR3 protein. The table includes over 650,000 distinct CDR3 sequences, approximately 18% detected once. The germline CDR1 and CDR2 sequences are SGHRS and YFSETQ. V lost 1 base and J lost 5, with 14 bases in between. The CDR3 has 15 amino acids. This clonotype was seen many times. Its antigen is undetermined. The rearrangement uses TRBV5-1 and TRBJ2-3; D ambiguous. Sequenced material: PBMCs from blood, taken about 5 days after vaccination. The receptor was derived from a man aged 45-65 years who received an inactivated influenza vaccine. The CDR3 nucleotides are TGCGCCAGCAGCTTGAATGCCCCCCAACGAGATACGCAGTATTTT. Translated: CASSLNAPQRDTQYF.